Listed here are 9 T cell receptor beta chains from one sample, sequenced in a study of cytomegalovirus exposure and HLA in healthy donors. PCR used 60 Vbeta primers and 13 Jbeta primers. Clones were read by immunoSEQ multiplex PCR, and TCRdb kept only the in-frame ones, dropping some. The table records some 200,000 clones, around 80% of them present only once. Input material: PBMCs. The receptor set was obtained from a man aged 45-65 years in good health and CMV-seronegative.

V usage is TRBV5-1 and J usage is TRBJ2-7, with TRBD1 matching over 10 bases. This CDR3 region has 16 residues. Trimming took 4 bases from V and 0 from J; bases not matched to a gene: 7. CDR1 is SGHRS and CDR2 is YFSETQ in the germline V gene. The CDR3 spells CASSPPRTGGSYEQYF. The CDR3, as DNA: TGCGCCAGCAGCCCCCCGAGGACAGGGGGCTCCTACGAGCAGTACTTC.

The gene calls are TRBV28 and TRBJ2-5, with TRBD2 as a possible D gene (5 bases). The end of the DNA is better explained by TRBJ2-7, so the J call may be wrong. CDR1 is MDHEN and CDR2 is SYDVKM in the germline V gene. This CDR3 is built from 16 residues. CDR3 loop: CASSSPTILNSYEQYF. The DNA for the CDR3 is TGTGCCAGCAGTTCCCCGACTATTCTTAACTCCTACGAGCAGTACTTC.

This sequence joins TRBV5-1 and TRBJ2-5; 11 nucleotides line up with TRBD1. The CDR3 length is 16 residues. Germline V gene sequence: CDR1 SGHRS, CDR2 YFSETQ. With 4 bases clipped from V and 1 base from J, the junction kept 6 bases outside the gene matches. For the CDR3, the DNA is TGCGCCAGCAGCGGTAGGACAGGGGGCCTCCAAGAGACCCAGTACTTC. It codes for CASSGRTGGLQETQYF.

The J gene is TRBJ2-5, the V gene TRBV27, with D maybe TRBD2 (5 bases). CDR3 length: 15 amino acids. The ends were cut back, 4 bases at V and 0 bases at J, with 12 bases in the middle. The V gene's germline CDR1 is MNHEY and CDR2 SMNVEV (reference sequence). The CDR3 DNA sequence: TGTGCCAGCAGTTATGAGGGCCGGTACCAAGAGACCCAGTACTTC. As protein: CASSYEGRYQETQYF.

The chain couples TRBV19 to TRBJ1-1; 12 bases fit TRBD1. The CDR3 contains 15 residues. CDR1 LNHDA and CDR2 SQIVND come from the germline V gene (reference sequence). V lost 5 bases and J lost 4; bases outside the gene matches: 5. CDR3 region: CASSPGDRGLTEAFF. The CDR3 bases are TGTGCCAGTAGTCCGGGGGACAGGGGGCTCACTGAAGCTTTCTTT.

J is TRBJ1-5 and V is TRBV2; TRBD1 might be the D (6 bases). With 2 bases removed from V and 4 bases from J, the gap between germline ends came to 12 bases. CDR3 length: 15 amino acids. Per germline, CDR1 SNHLY and CDR2 FYNNEI. CDR3 protein: CASSERQDSNQPQHF. CDR3 coding DNA: TGTGCCAGCAGTGAACGACAGGACTCGAATCAGCCCCAGCATTTT.

The count of this clone is one. This chain connects TRBV2 to TRBJ1-6, with 9 bases lining up with TRBD1. The J segment lost 14 bases and the V segment lost 10 bases, leaving 9 bases of the junction unmatched. The CDR3 covers 12 residues. Germline assignment: CDR1 SNHLY and CDR2 FYNNEI. CDR3 DNA sequence: TGTGCCAACCGGGACAGGGACAAAGCCCTCCACTTT. Its protein product is CANRDRDKALHF.

The chain is built from TRBV2 and TRBJ2-7; 8 bases match TRBD2. V trimming: 6 bases; J trimming: 0 bases; junction bases outside the gene matches: 7. In germline, CDR1 is SNHLY, CDR2 FYNNEI. The CDR3 loop spans 15 amino acids. CDR3 loop: CASRPTSGNSYEQYF. CDR3 bases: TGTGCCAGCAGACCTACTAGCGGCAACTCCTACGAGCAGTACTTC.

This clone was recorded once. This chain connects TRBV2 to TRBJ2-6, with 8 bases aligning to TRBD1. The CDR3 sequence is 15 residues long. The ends lost 6 bases at V and 4 bases at J; junction bases unmatched: 5. Germline V gene data show CDR1 as SNHLY and CDR2 as FYNNEI. The DNA of the CDR3 is TGTGCCAGCAGCGGGACAGGTCTAGGGGCCAACGTCCTGACTTTC. It specifies CASSGTGLGANVLTF.